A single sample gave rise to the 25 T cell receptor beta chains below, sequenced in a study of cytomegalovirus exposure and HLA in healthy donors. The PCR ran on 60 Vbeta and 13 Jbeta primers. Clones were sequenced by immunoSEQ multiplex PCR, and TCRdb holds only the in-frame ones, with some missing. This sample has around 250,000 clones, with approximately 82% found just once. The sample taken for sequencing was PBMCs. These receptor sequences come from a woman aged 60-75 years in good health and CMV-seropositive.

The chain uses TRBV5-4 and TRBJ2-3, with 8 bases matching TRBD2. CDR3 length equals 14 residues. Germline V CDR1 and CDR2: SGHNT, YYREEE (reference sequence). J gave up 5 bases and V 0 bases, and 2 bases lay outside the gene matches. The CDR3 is CASSLAGGVDTQYF. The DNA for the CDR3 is TGTGCCAGCAGCTTGGCGGGAGGGGTAGATACGCAGTATTTT.

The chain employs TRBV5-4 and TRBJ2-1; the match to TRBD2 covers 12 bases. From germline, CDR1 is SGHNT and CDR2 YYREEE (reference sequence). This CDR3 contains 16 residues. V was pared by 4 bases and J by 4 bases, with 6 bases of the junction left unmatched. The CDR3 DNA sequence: TGTGCCAGCAGCCCCCAGGGACTAGCGGGTTACAATGAGCAGTTCTTC. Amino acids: CASSPQGLAGYNEQFF.

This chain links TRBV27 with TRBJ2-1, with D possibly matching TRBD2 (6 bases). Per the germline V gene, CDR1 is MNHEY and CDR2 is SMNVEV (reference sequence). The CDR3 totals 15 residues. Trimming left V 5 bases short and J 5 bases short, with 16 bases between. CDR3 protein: CASSPSEGQDNEQFF. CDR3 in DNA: TGTGCCAGCAGTCCCTCGGAGGGCCAAGACAATGAGCAGTTCTTC.

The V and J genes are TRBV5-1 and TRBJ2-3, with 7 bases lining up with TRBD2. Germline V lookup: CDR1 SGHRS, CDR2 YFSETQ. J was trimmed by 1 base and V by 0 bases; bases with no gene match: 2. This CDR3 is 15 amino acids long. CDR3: CASSLGRGGTDTQYF. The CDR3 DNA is TGCGCCAGCAGCTTGGGCCGGGGGGGCACAGATACGCAGTATTTT.

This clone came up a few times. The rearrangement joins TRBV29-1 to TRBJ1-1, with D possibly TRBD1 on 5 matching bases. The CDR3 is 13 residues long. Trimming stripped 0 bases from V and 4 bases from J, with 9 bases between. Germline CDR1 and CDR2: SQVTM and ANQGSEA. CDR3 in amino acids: CSVEDRVSTEAFF. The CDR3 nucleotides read TGCAGCGTTGAAGACAGGGTGTCCACTGAAGCTTTCTTT.

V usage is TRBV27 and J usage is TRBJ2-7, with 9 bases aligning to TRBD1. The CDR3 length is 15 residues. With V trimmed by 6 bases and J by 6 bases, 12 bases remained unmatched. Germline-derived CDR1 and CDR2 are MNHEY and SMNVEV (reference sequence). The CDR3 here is CASSRMGQGTIEQYF. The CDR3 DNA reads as TGTGCCAGCAGCCGCATGGGACAGGGTACGATCGAGCAGTACTTC.

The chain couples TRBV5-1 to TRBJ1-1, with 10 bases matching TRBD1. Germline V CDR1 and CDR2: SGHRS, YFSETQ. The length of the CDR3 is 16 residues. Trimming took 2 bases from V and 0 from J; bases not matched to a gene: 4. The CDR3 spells CASSFATGGVNTEAFF. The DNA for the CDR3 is TGCGCCAGCAGCTTTGCGACAGGGGGCGTGAACACTGAAGCTTTCTTT.

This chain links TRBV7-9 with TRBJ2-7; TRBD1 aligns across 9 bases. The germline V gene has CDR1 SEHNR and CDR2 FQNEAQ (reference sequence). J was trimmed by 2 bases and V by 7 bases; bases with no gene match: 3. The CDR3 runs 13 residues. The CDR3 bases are TGTGCCAGCAAGGGACAGGGACCCTACGAGCAGTACTTC. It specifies CASKGQGPYEQYF.

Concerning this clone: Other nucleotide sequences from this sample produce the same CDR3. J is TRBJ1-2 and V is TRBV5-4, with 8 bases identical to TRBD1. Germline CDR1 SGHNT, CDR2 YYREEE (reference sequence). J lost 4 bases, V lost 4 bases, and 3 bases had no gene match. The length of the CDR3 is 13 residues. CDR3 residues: CASSLDRGYGYTF. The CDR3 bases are TGTGCCAGCAGCCTCGACAGGGGCTATGGCTACACCTTC.

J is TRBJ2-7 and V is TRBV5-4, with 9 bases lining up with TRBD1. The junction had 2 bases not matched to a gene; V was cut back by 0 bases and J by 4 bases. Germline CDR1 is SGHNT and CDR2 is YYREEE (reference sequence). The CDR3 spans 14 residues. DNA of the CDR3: TGTGCCAGCAGCTTGGACAGGGGGCGATACGAGCAGTACTTC. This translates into CASSLDRGRYEQYF. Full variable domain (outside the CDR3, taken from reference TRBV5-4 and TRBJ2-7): ETGVTQSPTHLIKTRGQQVTLRCSSQSGHNTVSWYQQALGQGPQFIFQYYREEENGRGNFPPRFSGLQFPNYSSELNVNALELDDSALYLCASSLDRGRYEQYFGPGTRLTVT.

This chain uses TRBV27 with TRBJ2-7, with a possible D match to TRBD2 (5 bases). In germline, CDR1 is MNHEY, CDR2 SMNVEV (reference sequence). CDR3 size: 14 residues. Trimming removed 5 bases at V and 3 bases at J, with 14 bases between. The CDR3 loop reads CASSRDGMNYEQYF. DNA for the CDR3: TGTGCCAGCAGTCGAGACGGGATGAACTACGAGCAGTACTTC.

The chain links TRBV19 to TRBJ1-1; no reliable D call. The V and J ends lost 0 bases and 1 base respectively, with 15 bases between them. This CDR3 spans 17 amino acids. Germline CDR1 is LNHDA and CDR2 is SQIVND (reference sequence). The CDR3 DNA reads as TGTGCCAGTAGTATAGAAGTCTCGGGTCGGAGGAACACTGAAGCTTTCTTT. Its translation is CASSIEVSGRRNTEAFF.

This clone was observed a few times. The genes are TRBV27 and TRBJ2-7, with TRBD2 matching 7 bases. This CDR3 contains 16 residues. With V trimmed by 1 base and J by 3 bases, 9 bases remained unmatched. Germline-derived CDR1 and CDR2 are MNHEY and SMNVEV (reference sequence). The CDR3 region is CASSLFGTNQYYEQYF. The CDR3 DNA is TGTGCCAGCAGTTTATTCGGGACTAACCAATACTACGAGCAGTACTTC.

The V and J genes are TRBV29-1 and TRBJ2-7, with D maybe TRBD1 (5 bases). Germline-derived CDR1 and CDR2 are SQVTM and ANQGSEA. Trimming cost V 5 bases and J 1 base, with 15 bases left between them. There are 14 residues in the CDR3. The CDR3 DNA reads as TGCAGCGTTTCCTTGATAACAGGATCCTACGAGCAGTACTTC. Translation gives CSVSLITGSYEQYF.

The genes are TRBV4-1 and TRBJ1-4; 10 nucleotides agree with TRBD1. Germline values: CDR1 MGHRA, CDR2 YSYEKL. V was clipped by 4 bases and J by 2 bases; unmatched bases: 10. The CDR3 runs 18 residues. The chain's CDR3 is CASSLTPGQGSTNEKLFF. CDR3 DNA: TGCGCCAGCAGCCTGACTCCGGGACAGGGGAGTACTAATGAAAAACTGTTTTTT.

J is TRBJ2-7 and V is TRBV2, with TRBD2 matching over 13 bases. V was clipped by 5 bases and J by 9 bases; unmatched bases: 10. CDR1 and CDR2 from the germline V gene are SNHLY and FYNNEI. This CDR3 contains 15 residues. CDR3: CASSQWTSGSGVQYF. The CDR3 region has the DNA TGTGCCAGCAGTCAGTGGACTAGCGGGAGTGGAGTGCAGTACTTC.

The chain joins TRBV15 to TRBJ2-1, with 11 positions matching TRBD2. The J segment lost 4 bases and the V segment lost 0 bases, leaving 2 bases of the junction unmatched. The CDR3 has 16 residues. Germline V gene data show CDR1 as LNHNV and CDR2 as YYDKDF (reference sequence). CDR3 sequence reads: CATSRDRTSGYNEQFF. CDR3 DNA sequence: TGTGCCACCAGCAGAGATAGGACTAGCGGGTACAATGAGCAGTTCTTC. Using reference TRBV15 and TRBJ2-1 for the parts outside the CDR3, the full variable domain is DAMVIQNPRYQVTQFGKPVTLSCSQTLNHNVMYWYQQKSSQAPKLLFHYYDKDFNNEADTPDNFQSRRPNTSFCFLDIRSPGLGDTAMYLCATSRDRTSGYNEQFFGPGTRLTVL.

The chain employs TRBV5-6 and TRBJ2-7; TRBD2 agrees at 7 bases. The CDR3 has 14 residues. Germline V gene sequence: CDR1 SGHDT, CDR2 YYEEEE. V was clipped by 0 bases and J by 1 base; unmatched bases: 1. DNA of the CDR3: TGTGCCAGCAGCTTGGACGGGAGGTCCTACGAGCAGTACTTC. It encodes CASSLDGRSYEQYF.

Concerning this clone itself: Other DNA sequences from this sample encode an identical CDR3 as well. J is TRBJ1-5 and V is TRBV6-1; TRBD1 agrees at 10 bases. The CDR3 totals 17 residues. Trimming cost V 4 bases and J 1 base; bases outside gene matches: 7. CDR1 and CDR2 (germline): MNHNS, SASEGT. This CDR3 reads CASSAGQGTESNQPQHF. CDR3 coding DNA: TGTGCCAGCAGTGCGGGACAGGGGACCGAAAGCAATCAGCCCCAGCATTTT.

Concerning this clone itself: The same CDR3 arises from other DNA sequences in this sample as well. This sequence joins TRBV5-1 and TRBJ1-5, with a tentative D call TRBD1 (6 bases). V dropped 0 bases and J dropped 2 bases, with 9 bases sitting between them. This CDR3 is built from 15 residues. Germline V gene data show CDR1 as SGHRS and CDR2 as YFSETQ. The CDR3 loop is CASSLEGGRNQPQHF. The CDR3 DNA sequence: TGCGCCAGCAGCTTGGAGGGGGGGCGCAATCAGCCCCAGCATTTT.

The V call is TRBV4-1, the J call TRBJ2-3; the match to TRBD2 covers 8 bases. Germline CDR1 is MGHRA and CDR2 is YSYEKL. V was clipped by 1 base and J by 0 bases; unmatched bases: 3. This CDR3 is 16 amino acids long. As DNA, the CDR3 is TGCGCCAGCAGCCAAGGGAGCGGGAGAAGCACAGATACGCAGTATTTT. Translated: CASSQGSGRSTDTQYF.

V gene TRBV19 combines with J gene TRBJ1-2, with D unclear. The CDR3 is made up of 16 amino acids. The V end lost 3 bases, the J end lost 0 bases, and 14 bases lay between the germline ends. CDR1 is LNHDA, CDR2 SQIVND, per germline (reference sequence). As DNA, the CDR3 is TGTGCCAGTAGTATTGCGATCGGGGTTACTAACTATGGCTACACCTTC. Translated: CASSIAIGVTNYGYTF.

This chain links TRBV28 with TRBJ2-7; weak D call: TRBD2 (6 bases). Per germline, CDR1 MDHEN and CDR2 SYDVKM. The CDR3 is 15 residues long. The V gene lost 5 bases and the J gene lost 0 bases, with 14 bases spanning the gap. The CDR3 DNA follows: TGTGCCAGCAGTCCCGGGACTGCGAGCTCCTACGAGCAGTACTTC. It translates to CASSPGTASSYEQYF. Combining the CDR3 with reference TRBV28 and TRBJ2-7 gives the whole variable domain DVKVTQSSRYLVKRTGEKVFLECVQDMDHENMFWYRQDPGLGLRLIYFSYDVKMKEKGDIPEGYSVSREKKERFSLILESASTNQTSMYLCASSPGTASSYEQYFGPGTRLTVT.

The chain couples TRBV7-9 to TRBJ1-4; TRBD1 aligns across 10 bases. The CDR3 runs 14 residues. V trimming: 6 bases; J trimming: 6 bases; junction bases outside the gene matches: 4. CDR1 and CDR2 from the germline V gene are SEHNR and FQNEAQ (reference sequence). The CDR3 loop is CASSSGTGDEKLFF. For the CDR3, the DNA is TGTGCCAGCAGTTCCGGGACAGGGGATGAAAAACTGTTTTTT.

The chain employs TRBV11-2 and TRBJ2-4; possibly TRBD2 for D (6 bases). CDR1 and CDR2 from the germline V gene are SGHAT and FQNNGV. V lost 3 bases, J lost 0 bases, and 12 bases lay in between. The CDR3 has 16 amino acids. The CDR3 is CASSFLAAIAKNIQYF. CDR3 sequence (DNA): TGTGCCAGCAGCTTCTTAGCGGCTATAGCCAAAAACATTCAGTACTTC.